This section outlines one T cell receptor (beta chain) sequence together with its context. It has no known antigen specificity. Base qualities are not at hand, and no much larger clone is one base apart. Reading the label with the study, this specimen's time point is: blood at routine non-recurrence follow-up after resection. For TCR sequencing, whole RNA was extracted from tumor and nontumor lung tissue, or from cryopreserved PBMC samples, and no cell sorting was done. Only patients for whom sufficient RNA was available from at least two tumor regions were selected for TCR sequencing. Libraries were made using 5' RACE. TCRdb shows the sequencer as NextSeq 500. The TCR library protocol attached a unique molecular identifier to each TCR cDNA molecule to allow correction of PCR and sequencing errors. The source study handled its data this way. TCR identification, UMI-based error correction and CDR3 extraction were all carried out with Decombinator tools. TCRs above a frequency of 2 per 1,000, corresponding to the top 1% of the tumor frequency distribution, were defined as expanded. Renyi diversity was calculated using the R vegan package after each repertoire was subsampled 100 times to 5,000 TCRs. CDR3 similarity networks were constructed using string-kernel similarity of amino acid triplets, with links drawn between CDR3s whose pairwise similarity was above 0.82. TCRdb reran the public reads through fastp at Q25 and MiXCR, keeping productive beta chains. Every distinct CDR3 protein forms one entry, paired with its most common genes and DNA. These V and J calls rely on TCRdb rather than the paper's analysis. Recorded for this sample are 35,000 to 55,000 distinct CDR3 sequences; about 23% of them occurred a single time. About 7.7% of the sample is taken by the ten largest.

These data originate in a study of spatial heterogeneity in lung cancer (dated by TCRdb to about 2019). Study-level background: Samples were obtained from 72 patients with early-stage, untreated non-small cell lung cancer from the lung TRACERx cohort. Follow-up PBMC samples were sequenced whenever the samples were available, and the median time to follow-up was roughly 2 years after resection. Beta-chain transcripts were consistently detected in greater numbers than alpha-chain transcripts, which likely reflects a higher abundance of beta-chain transcripts. In the raw uncorrected reads, each unique combination of TCR and UMI appeared more than ten times on average. TCR alpha and beta repertoires were quantitatively compared across multiple tumor regions, matched nontumor lung and blood in non-small cell lung cancer. Nonsynonymous mutation counts, determined by whole-exome sequencing of tumor tissue, were related to TCR repertoire features. Both alpha and beta chains were TCR-sequenced in hundreds of tumor regions, about 69 matched nontumor lung samples and over 55 PBMC samples obtained at surgery. Paper-wide results and their limitations: Ubiquitous expanded tumor TCRs were detected in blood more often at tumor resection than at routine follow-up. Additional single-cell paired TCR alpha and beta sequencing was considered necessary to confirm, at a functional level, the hypothesis that regional TCRs recognize regional mutations. Only 15 or so patients were included in the comparisons of baseline and follow-up blood repertoires.

At the junction V is shortened by 6 bases and J by 7 bases; bases outside the gene matches: 9. From the cysteine up to the phenylalanine, the CDR3 has a length of 14 residues. Solely the CDR3 DNA is kept, with 42 bases framed from the first base. CDR1 and CDR2 are read off the germline V gene as SNHLY and FYNNEI. The sample was PBMCs, taken at follow-up. The sequence links TRBV2 to TRBJ2-7; the junction holds 10 bases that match TRBD1. The TCR was taken from a female donor with early-stage non-small cell lung cancer. The CDR3 region has the sequence CASRGQGVGGEQYF. The sequence in DNA is TGTGCCAGCAGAGGACAGGGGGTAGGAGGGGAGCAGTACTTC.